The source of this T cell receptor beta chain is a study of CD8 T cells in Susac syndrome. The CDR3 covers 15 residues. Between the trimmed V and J ends, which lost 0 bases and 8 bases, there was a span of 11 bases. Germline CDR1 is LGHDT and CDR2 is YNNKEL (reference sequence). The multiple sclerosis controls, all treatment-naive patients, had relapsing-remitting disease that was stable or active. Reverse transcription of 0.5 to 1 ug RNA was performed with random hexamers. TCRdb fed the immunoSEQ multiplex PCR reads into MiXCR, producing one record per CDR3 protein. The data contain approximately 140,000 distinct CDR3 sequences, over 80% of them singletons.

The rearrangement links TRBV3-1 to TRBJ1-6, with unresolved D. This TCR came from a human donor with multiple sclerosis. Sequencing was done on a sample of CD8+ T cells from PBMCs. In DNA form, the CDR3 reads TGTGCCAGCAGCCAAGATCCGGGCTTGGATTCACCCCTCCACTTT. Translation: CASSQDPGLDSPLHF. Based on the CDR3 plus reference TRBV3-1 and TRBJ1-6, the full variable domain is DTAVSQTPKYLVTQMGNDKSIKCEQNLGHDTMYWYKQDSKKFLKIMFSYNNKELIINETVPNRFSPKSPDKAHLNLHINSLELGDSAVYFCASSQDPGLDSPLHFGNGTRLTVT.